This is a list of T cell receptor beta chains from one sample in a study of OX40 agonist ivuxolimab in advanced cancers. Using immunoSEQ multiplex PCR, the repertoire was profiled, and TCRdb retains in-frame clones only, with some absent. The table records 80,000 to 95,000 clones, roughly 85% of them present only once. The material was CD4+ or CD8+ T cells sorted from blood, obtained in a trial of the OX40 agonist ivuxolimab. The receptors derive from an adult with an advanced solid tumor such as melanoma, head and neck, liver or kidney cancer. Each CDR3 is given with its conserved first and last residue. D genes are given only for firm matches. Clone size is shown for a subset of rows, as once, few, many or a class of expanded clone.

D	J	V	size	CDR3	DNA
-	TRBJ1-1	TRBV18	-	CASSPWGPTLEAFF	TGTGCCAGCTCACCATGGGGACCGACCCTTGAAGCTTTCTTT
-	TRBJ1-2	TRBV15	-	CATKGSPTNYGYTF	TGTGCCACCAAGGGGTCCCCCACTAACTATGGCTACACCTTC
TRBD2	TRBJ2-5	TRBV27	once	CASSLSGSAGETQYF	TGTGCCAGCAGTTTGAGCGGGAGTGCGGGTGAGACCCAGTACTTC
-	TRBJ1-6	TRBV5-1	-	CASSISGSDNSPLHF	TGCGCCAGCAGCATCAGCGGTAGCGATAATTCACCCCTCCACTTT
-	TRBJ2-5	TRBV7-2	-	CASSLAATALQETQYF	TGTGCCAGCAGCTTAGCGGCCACAGCACTCCAAGAGACCCAGTACTTC
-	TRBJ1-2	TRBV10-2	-	CASRDSYNYGYTF	TGCGCCAGCAGGGACAGTTATAACTATGGCTACACCTTC
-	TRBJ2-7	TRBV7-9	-	CASSLARRGEQYF	TGTGCCAGCAGCTTAGCGCGGAGGGGCGAGCAGTACTTC
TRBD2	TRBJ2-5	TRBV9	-	CASSEGASGGPQETQYF	TGTGCCAGCAGCGAGGGGGCTAGCGGGGGGCCCCAAGAGACCCAGTACTTC
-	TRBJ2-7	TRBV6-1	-	CASSEPLRGEQYF	TGTGCCAGCAGTGAACCTCTGAGGGGCGAGCAGTACTTC
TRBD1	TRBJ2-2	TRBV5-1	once	CASTGQLNTGELFF	TGCGCCAGCACGGGACAGCTTAACACCGGGGAGCTGTTTTTT
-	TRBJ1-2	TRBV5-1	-	CASSLDPIRGLDGYTF	TGCGCCAGCAGCTTAGACCCCATCAGGGGTTTGGATGGCTACACCTTC